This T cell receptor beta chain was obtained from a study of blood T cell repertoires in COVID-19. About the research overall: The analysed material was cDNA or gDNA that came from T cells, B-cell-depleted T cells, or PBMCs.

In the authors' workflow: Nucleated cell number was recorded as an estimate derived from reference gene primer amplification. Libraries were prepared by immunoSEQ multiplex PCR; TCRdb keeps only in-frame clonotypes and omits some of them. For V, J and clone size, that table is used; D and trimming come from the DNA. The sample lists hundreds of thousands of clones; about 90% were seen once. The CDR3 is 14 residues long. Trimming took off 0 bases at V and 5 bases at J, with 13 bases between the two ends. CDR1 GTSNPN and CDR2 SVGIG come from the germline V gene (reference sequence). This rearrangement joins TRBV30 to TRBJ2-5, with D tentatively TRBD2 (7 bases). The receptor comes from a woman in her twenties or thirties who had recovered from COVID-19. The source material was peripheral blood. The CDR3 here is CAWSVLRGAETQYF. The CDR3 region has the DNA TGTGCCTGGAGTGTACTTCGGGGGGCCGAGACCCAGTACTTC.